What follows describes a single T cell receptor (beta chain). Assay used: immunoSEQ multiplex PCR; TCRdb lists only in-frame clones, some missing. The table has about 84,000 clones, approximately 80% seen once; the top ten hold about 2.7%. V gave up 6 bases and J gave up 2 bases, with 13 bases separating them. The germline V gene encodes CDR1 MRHNA and CDR2 SNTAGT. The CDR3 runs to 14 residues. This sample is part of a study of OX40 agonist ivuxolimab in advanced cancers. This chain connects TRBV6-4 to TRBJ1-1; D not certain. The source material was CD4+ or CD8+ T cells sorted from blood, sampled in a trial of the OX40 agonist ivuxolimab. The receptor comes from an adult with an advanced solid tumor such as melanoma, head and neck, liver or kidney cancer. CDR3 DNA: TGTGCCAGCAGGCCCACTCAGGAAAACACTGAAGCTTTCTTT. It specifies CASRPTQENTEAFF.